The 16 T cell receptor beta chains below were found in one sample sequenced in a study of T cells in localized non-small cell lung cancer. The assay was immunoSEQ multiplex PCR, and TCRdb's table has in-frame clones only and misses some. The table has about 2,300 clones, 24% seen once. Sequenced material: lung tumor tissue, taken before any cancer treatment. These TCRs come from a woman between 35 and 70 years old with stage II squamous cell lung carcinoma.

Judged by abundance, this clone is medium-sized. CDR3 amino acids: CASSDAGGYEQYF. The DNA of the CDR3 is TGTGCCAGCAGCGATGCCGGGGGCTACGAGCAGTACTTC. This chain links TRBV9 with TRBJ2-7; TRBD2 is a possible D gene (6 bases). The CDR3 sequence is 13 residues long. V was pared by 3 bases and J by 3 bases, with 10 bases between. The V gene's germline CDR1 is SGDLS and CDR2 YYNGEE.

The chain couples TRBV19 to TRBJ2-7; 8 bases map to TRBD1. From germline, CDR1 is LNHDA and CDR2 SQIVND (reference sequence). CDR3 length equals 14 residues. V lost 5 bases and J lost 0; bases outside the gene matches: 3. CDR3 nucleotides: TGTGCCAGTAGTCTAACAGGGGGCTCCTACGAGCAGTACTTC. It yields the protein CASSLTGGSYEQYF.

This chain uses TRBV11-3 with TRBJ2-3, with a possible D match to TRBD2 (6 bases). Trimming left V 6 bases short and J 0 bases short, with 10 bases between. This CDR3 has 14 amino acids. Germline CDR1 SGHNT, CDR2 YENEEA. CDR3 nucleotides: TGTGCCAGCAGTGCGGGAACTAGCACAGATACGCAGTATTTT. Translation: CASSAGTSTDTQYF.

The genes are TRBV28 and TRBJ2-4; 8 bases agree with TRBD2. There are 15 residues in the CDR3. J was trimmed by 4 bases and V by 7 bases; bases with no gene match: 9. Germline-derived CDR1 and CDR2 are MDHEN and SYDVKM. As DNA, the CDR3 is TGTGCCAGCACTGCGGGGGGAGGGCTTAAAAACATTCAGTACTTC. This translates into CASTAGGGLKNIQYF. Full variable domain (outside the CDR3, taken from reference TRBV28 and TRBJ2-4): DVKVTQSSRYLVKRTGEKVFLECVQDMDHENMFWYRQDPGLGLRLIYFSYDVKMKEKGDIPEGYSVSREKKERFSLILESASTNQTSMYLCASTAGGGLKNIQYFGAGTRLSVL.

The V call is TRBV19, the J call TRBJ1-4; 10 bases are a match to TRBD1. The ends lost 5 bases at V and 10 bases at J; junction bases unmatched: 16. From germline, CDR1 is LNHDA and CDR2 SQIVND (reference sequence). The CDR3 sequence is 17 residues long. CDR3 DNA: TGTGCCAGTAGTTTACTGCCGGGACAGGGGTTGGTAAGAAAACTGTTTTTT. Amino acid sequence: CASSLLPGQGLVRKLFF.

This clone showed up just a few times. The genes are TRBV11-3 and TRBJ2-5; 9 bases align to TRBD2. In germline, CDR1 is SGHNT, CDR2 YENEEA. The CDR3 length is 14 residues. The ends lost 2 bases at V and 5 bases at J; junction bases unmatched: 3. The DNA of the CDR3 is TGTGCCAGCAGCTTAACGGCGGGAGGGGAGACCCAGTACTTC. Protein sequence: CASSLTAGGETQYF.

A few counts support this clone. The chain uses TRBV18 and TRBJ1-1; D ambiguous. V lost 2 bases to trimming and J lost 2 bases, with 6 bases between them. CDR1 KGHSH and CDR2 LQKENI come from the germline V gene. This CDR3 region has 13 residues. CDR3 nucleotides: TGTGCCAGCTCACCAGGAGGTAACACTGAAGCTTTCTTT. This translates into CASSPGGNTEAFF.

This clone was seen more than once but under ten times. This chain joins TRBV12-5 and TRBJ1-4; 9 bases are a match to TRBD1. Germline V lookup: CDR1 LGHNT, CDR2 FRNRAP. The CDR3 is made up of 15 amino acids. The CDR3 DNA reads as TGTGCCAGCATGCGGAAACAGGGGGCTAGTGAAAAACTGTTTTTT. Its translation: CASMRKQGASEKLFF.

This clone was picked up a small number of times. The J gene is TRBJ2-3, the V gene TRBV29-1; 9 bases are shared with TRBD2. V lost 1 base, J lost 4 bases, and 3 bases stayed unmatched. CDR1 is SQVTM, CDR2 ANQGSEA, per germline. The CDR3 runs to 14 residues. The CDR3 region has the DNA TGCAGCGTTGAAGCTAGCGGGATCCCAGATACGCAGTATTTT. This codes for CSVEASGIPDTQYF.

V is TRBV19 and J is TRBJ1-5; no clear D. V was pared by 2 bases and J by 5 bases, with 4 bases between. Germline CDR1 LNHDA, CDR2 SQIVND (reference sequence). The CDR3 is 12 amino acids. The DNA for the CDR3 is TGTGCCAGTAGTATACTTGATCAGCCCCAGCATTTT. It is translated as CASSILDQPQHF.

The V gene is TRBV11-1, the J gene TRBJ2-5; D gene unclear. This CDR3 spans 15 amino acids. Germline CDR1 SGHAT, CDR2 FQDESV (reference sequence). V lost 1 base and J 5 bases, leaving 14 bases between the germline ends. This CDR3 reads CASSLERSRWETQYF. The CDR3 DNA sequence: TGTGCCAGCAGCTTAGAAAGGAGTCGTTGGGAGACCCAGTACTTC.

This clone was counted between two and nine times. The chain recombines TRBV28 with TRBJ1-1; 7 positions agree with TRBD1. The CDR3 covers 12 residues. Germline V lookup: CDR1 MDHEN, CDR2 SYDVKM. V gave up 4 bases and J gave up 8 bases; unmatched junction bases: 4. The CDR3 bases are TGTGCCAGCAGTTCGGAGGGGGCGGAAGCTTTCTTT. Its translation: CASSSEGAEAFF. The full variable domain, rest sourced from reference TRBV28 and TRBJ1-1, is DVKVTQSSRYLVKRTGEKVFLECVQDMDHENMFWYRQDPGLGLRLIYFSYDVKMKEKGDIPEGYSVSREKKERFSLILESASTNQTSMYLCASSSEGAEAFFGQGTRLTVV.

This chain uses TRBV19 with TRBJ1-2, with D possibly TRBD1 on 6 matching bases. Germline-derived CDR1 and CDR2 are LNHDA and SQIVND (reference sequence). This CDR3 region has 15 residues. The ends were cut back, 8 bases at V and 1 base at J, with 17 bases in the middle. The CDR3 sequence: CASRDTPAVNYGYTF. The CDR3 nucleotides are TGTGCCAGTCGGGACACCCCTGCCGTTAACTATGGCTACACCTTC. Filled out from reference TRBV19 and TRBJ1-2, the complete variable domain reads DGGITQSPKYLFRKEGQNVTLSCEQNLNHDAMYWYRQDPGQGLRLIYYSQIVNDFQKGDIAEGYSVSREKKESFPLTVTSAQKNPTAFYLCASRDTPAVNYGYTFGSGTRLTVV.

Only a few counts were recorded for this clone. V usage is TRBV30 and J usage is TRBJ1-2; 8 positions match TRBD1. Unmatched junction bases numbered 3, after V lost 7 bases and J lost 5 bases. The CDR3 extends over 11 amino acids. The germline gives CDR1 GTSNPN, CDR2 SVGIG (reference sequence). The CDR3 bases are TGTGCCTCCGACAGGGGATATGGCTACACCTTC. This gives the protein CASDRGYGYTF.

CDR3 in DNA: TGTGCTGGGGGTTCTGGCAATCAGCCCCAGCATTTT. It yields the protein CAGGSGNQPQHF. The V and J genes are TRBV6-8 and TRBJ1-5, with D possibly TRBD1 on 5 matching bases. This CDR3 has 12 residues. Germline CDR1 reads MNHGY; CDR2 reads SAAAGT.

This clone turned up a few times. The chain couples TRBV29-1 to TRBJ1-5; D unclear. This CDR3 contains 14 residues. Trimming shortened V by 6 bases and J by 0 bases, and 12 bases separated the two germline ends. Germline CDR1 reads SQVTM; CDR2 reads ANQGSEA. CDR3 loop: CSVKIVNSNQPQHF. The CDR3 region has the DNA TGCAGCGTGAAAATAGTCAATAGCAATCAGCCCCAGCATTTT.